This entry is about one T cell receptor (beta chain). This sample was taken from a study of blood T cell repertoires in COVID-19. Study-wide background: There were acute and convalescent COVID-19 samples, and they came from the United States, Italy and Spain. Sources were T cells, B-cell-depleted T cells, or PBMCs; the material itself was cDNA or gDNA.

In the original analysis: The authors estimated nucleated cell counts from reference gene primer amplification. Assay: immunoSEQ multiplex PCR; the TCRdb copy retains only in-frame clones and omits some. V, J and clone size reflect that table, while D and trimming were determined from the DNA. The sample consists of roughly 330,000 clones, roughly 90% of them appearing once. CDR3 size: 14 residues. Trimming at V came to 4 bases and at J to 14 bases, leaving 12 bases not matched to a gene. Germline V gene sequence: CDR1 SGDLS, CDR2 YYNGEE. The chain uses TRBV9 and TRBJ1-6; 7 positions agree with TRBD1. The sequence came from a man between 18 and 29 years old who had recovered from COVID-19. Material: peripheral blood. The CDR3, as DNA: TGTGCCAGCAGCACACAACAGGGGCCGGGGACCCTCCACTTT. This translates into CASSTQQGPGTLHF.